This T cell receptor beta chain was documented in a study of T cell responses to AZD1222 COVID-19 vaccine. Study results and limitations: Donors were chiefly white British, with a greater number of females, and clonal diversity was perhaps underestimated.

With 2 bases removed from V and 0 bases from J, the gap between germline ends came to 17 bases. CDR1 is WNHNN and CDR2 is SYGVQD in the germline V gene (reference sequence). This CDR3 is built from 19 residues. Clones were read by immunoSEQ multiplex PCR, and TCRdb kept only the in-frame ones, dropping some. The sample holds around 70,000 clones; 88% are singletons and the top ten take 4.8%. As regards this clone: As yet, its antigen is unknown.

The sequence was collected from an adult who received the MenACWY meningococcal vaccine as a control. The chain has TRBV10-1 and TRBJ2-6; maybe TRBD1 (6 bases). The source was peripheral blood, collected 28 days after the second dose of the MenACWY control vaccine. Written as DNA, the CDR3 is TGCGCCAGCAGTGAGGTTGAAGGGACACTCAGCTCTGGGGCCAACGTCCTGACTTTC. Translated: CASSEVEGTLSSGANVLTF.